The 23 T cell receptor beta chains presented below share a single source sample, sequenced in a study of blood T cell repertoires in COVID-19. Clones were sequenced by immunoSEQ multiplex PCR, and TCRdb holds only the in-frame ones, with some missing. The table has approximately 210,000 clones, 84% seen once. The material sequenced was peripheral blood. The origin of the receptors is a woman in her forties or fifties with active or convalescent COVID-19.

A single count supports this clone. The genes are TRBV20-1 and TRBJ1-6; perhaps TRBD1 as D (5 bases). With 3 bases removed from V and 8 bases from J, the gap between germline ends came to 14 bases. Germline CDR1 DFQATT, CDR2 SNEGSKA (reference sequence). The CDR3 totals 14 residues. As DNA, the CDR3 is TGCAGTGCTAGTAAGGCAGGGTTCGATTCACCCCTCCACTTT. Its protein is CSASKAGFDSPLHF.

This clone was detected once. CDR3 sequence reads: CASLLLGTDTQYF. CDR3 DNA: TGTGCCAGCCTACTACTCGGCACAGATACGCAGTATTTT. The rearrangement joins TRBV2 to TRBJ2-3, with unresolved D. Trimming stripped 8 bases from V and 1 base from J, with 10 bases between. The length of the CDR3 is 13 residues. Germline-derived CDR1 and CDR2 are SNHLY and FYNNEI. Drawing the rest from reference TRBV2 and TRBJ2-3, the complete variable domain is EPEVTQTPSHQVTQMGQEVILRCVPISNHLYFYWYRQILGQKVEFLVSFYNNEISEKSEIFDDQFSVERPDGSNFTLKIRSTKLEDSAMYFCASLLLGTDTQYFGPGTRLTVL.

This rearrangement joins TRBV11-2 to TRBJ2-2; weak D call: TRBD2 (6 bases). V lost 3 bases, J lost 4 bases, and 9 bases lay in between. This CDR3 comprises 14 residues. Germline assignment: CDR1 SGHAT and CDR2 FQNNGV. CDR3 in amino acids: CASSFLGGTGELFF. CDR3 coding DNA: TGTGCCAGCAGCTTCCTGGGGGGCACCGGGGAGCTGTTTTTT.

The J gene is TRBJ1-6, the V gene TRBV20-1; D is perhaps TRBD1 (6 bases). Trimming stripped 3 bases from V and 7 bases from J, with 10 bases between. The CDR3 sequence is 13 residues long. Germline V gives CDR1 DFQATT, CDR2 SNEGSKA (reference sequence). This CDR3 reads CSASNRVNSPLHF. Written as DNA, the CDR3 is TGCAGTGCTAGTAACAGGGTAAATTCACCCCTCCACTTT.

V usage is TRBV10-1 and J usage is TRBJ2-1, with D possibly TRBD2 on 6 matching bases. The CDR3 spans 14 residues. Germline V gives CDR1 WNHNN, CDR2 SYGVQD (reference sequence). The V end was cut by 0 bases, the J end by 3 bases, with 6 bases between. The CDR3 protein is CASSESSGYNEQFF. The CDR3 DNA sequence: TGCGCCAGCAGTGAGTCTAGCGGCTACAATGAGCAGTTCTTC.

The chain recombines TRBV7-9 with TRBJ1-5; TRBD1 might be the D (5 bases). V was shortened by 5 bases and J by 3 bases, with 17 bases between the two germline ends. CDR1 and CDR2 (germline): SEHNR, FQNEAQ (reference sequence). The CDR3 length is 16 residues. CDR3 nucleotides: TGTGCCAGCAGCGGAGGGGAGGGATATTACAATCAGCCCCAGCATTTT. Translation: CASSGGEGYYNQPQHF.

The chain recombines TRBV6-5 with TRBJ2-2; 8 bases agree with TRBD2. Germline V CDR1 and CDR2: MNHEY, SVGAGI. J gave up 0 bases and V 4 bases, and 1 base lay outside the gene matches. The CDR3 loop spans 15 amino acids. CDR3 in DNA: TGTGCCAGCAGTTCCGGGGGGGCGAACACCGGGGAGCTGTTTTTT. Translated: CASSSGGANTGELFF.

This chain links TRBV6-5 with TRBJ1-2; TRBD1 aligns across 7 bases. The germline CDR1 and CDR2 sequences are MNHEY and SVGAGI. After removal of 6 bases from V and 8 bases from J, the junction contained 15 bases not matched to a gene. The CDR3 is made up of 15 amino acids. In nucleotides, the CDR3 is TGTGCCAGCAGAATCAACCCGGGACAGCCTTTGGGCTACACCTTC. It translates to CASRINPGQPLGYTF.

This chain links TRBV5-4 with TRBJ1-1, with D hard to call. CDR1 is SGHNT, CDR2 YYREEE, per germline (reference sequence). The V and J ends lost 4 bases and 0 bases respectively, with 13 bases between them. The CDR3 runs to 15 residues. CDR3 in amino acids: CASSLQDGMNTEAFF. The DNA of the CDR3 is TGTGCCAGCAGCCTGCAGGACGGGATGAACACTGAAGCTTTCTTT.

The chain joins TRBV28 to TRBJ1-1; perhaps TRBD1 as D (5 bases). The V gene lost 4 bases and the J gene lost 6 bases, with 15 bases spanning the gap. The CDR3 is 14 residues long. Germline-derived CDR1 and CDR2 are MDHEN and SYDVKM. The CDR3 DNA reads TGTGCCAGCAGTTCCTACCCGGTAGGGGCTGAAGCTTTCTTT. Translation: CASSSYPVGAEAFF.

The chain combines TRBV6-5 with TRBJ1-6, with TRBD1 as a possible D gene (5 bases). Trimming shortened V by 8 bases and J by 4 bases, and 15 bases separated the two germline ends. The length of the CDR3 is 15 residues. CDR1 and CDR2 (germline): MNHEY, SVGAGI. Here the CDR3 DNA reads TGTGCCAGCTCTATGGGGGGGAGTTATAATTCACCCCTCCACTTT. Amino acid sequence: CASSMGGSYNSPLHF.

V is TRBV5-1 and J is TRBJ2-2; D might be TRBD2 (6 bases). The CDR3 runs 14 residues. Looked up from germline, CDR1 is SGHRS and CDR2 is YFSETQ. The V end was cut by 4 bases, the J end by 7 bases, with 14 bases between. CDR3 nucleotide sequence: TGCGCCAGCAGCGGGGGACTTCAAGACGGGGAGCTGTTTTTT. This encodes CASSGGLQDGELFF.

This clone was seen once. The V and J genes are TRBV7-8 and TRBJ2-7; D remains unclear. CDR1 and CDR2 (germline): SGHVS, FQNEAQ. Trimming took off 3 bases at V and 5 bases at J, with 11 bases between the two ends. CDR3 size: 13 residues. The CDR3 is CASSLTNVHEQYV. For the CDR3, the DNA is TGTGCCAGCAGCTTGACAAACGTCCACGAGCAGTACGTC.

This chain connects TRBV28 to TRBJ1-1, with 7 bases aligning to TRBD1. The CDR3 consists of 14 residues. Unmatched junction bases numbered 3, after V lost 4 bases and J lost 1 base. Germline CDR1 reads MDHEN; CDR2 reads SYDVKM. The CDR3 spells CASSSQGWNTEAFF. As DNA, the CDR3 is TGTGCCAGCAGTTCACAGGGGTGGAACACTGAAGCTTTCTTT.

CDR3 DNA: TGTGCCAGCGGTCCGGGACAGGGGGCAAATACGCAGTATTTT. Amino acids: CASGPGQGANTQYF. The chain links TRBV2 to TRBJ2-3, with 12 bases identical to TRBD1. Per the germline V gene, CDR1 is SNHLY and CDR2 is FYNNEI. CDR3 length: 14 residues. Unmatched junction bases numbered 7, after V lost 8 bases and J lost 7 bases.

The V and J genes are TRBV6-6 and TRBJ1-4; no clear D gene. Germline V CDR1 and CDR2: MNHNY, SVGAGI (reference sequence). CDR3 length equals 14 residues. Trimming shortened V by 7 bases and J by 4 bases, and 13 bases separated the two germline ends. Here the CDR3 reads CASKRGGGNEKLFF. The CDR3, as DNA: TGTGCCAGCAAACGCGGCGGAGGTAATGAAAAACTGTTTTTT.

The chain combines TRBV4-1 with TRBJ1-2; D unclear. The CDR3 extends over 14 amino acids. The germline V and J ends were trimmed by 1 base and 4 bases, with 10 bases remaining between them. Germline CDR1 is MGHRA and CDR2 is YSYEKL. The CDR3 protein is CASSQGGRSYGYTF. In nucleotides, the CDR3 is TGCGCCAGCAGCCAAGGAGGTAGAAGCTATGGCTACACCTTC.

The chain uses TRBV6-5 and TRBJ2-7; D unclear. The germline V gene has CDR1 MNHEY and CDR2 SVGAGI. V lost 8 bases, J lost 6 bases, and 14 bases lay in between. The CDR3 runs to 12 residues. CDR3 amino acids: CASRRVGGEQYV. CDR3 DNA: TGTGCCAGCCGCCGGGTCGGTGGCGAGCAGTACGTC.

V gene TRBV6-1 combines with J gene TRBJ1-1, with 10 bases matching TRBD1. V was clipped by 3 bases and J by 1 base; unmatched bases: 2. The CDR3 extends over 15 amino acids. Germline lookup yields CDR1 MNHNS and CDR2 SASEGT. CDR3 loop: CASSEGTGANTEAFF. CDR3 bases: TGTGCCAGCAGTGAGGGGACAGGGGCGAACACTGAAGCTTTCTTT.

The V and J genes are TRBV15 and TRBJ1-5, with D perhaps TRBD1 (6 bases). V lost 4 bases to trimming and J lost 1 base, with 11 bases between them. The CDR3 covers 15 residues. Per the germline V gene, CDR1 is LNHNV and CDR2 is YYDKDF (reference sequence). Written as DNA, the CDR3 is TGTGCCACCAGCAACGGACAGACCAGCAATCAGCCCCAGCATTTT. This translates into CATSNGQTSNQPQHF.

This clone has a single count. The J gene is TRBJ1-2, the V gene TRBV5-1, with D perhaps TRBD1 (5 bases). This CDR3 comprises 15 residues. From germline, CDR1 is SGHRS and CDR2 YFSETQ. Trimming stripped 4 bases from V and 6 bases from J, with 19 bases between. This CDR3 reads CASSPTGTTGDGYTF. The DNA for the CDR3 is TGCGCCAGCAGCCCGACCGGGACTACAGGCGATGGCTACACCTTC.

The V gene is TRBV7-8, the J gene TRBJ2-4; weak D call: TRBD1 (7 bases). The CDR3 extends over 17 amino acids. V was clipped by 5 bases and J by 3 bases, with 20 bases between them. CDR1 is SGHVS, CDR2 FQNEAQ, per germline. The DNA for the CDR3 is TGTGCCAGCAGCCCACGGGGGCAGGGGGAAGTCAAAAACATTCAGTACTTC. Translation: CASSPRGQGEVKNIQYF. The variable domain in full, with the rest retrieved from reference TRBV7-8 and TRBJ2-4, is GAGVSQSPRYKVAKRGQDVALRCDPISGHVSLFWYQQALGQGPEFLTYFQNEAQLDKSGLPSDRFFAERPEGSVSTLKIQRTQQEDSAVYLCASSPRGQGEVKNIQYFGAGTRLSVL.

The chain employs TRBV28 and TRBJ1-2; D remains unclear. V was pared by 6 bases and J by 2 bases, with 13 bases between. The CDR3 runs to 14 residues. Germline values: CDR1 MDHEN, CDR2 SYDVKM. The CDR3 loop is CASRTLSINYGYTF. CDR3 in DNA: TGTGCCAGCAGAACCCTATCCATCAACTATGGCTACACCTTC.